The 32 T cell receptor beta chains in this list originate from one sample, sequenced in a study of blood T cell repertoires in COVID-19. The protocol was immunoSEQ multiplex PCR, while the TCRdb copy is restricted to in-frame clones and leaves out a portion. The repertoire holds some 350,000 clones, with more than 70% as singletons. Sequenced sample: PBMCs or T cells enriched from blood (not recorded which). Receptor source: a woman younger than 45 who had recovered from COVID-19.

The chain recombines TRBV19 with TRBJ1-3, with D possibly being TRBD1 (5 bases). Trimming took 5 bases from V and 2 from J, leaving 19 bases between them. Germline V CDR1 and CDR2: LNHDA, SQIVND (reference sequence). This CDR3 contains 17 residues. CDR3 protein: CASSWDPEGDAGNTIYF. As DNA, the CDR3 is TGTGCCAGTAGTTGGGACCCGGAGGGTGACGCTGGAAACACCATATATTTT.

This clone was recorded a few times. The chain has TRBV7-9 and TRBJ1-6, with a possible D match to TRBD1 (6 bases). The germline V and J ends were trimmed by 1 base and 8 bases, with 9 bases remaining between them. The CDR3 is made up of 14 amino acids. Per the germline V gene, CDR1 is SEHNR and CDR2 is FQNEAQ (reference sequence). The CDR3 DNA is TGTGCCAGCAGCTTAGGAGGGGGTGATTCACCCCTCCACTTT. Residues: CASSLGGGDSPLHF.

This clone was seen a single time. The CDR3 DNA is TGTGCCAGCAGTTACCGCCCGGGTGAAAAACTGTTTTTT. Encoded protein: CASSYRPGEKLFF. This rearrangement joins TRBV6-5 to TRBJ1-4; D remains unclear. Between the trimmed V and J ends, which lost 2 bases and 7 bases, there was a span of 8 bases. Germline CDR1 reads MNHEY; CDR2 reads SVGAGI. There are 13 residues in the CDR3.

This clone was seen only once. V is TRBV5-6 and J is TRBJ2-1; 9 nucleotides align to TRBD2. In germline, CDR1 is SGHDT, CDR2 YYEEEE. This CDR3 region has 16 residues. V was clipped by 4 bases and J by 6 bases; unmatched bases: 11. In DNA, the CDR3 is TGTGCCAGCAGCCAACAAGCGGGGGGTCTCTCCAATGAGCAGTTCTTC. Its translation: CASSQQAGGLSNEQFF. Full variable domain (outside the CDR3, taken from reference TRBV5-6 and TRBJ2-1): DAGVTQSPTHLIKTRGQQVTLRCSPKSGHDTVSWYQQALGQGPQFIFQYYEEEERQRGNFPDRFSGHQFPNYSSELNVNALLLGDSALYLCASSQQAGGLSNEQFFGPGTRLTVL.

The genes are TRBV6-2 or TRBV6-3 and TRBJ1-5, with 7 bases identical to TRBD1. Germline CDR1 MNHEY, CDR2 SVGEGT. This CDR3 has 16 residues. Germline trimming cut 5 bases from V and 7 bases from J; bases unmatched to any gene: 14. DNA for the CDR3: TGTGCCAGCAGTGCCGGAGACAGGGACCCCTGGCAGCCCCAGCATTTT. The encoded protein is CASSAGDRDPWQPQHF.

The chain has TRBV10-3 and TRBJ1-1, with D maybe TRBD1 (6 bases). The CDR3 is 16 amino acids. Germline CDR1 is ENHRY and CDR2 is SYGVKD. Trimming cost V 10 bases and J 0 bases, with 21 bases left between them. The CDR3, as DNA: TGTGCCAGTACAGGGCTTATTCCCCCCGTGAACACTGAAGCTTTCTTT. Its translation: CASTGLIPPVNTEAFF.

In DNA form, the CDR3 reads TGTGCCAGCAGCAAAGGGACGGGAGGAAGGGGTGAGCAGTTCTTC. Residues: CASSKGTGGRGEQFF. The genes are TRBV21-1 and TRBJ2-1; TRBD2 was called by the table and not checked on the DNA. TRBV21-1 is an annotated pseudogene. The CDR3 length is 15 residues.

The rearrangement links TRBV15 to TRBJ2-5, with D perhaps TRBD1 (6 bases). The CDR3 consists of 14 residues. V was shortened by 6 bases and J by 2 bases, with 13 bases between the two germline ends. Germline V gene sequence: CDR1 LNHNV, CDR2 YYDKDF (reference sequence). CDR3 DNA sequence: TGTGCCACCAGAAGTTTAGGGGGTCAAGAGACCCAGTACTTC. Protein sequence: CATRSLGGQETQYF.

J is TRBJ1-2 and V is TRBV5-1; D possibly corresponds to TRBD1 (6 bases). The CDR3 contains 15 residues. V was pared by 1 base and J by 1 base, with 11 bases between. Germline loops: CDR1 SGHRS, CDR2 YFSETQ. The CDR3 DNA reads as TGCGCCAGCAGCTTGATGGGCAGGGGTAACTATGGCTACACCTTC. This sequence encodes CASSLMGRGNYGYTF.

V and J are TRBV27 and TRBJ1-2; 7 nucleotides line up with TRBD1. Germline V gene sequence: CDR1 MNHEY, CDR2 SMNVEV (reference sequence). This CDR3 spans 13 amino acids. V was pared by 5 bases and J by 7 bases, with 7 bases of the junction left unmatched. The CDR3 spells CASSPRGFGGYTF. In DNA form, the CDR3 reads TGTGCCAGCAGTCCCAGGGGGTTTGGTGGCTACACCTTC.

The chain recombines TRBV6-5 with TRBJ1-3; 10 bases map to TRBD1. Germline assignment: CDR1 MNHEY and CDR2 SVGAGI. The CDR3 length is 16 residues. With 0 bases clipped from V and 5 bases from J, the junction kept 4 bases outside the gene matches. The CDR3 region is CASSYSGTGARNTIYF. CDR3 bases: TGTGCCAGCAGTTACTCTGGGACAGGGGCTCGAAACACCATATATTTT.

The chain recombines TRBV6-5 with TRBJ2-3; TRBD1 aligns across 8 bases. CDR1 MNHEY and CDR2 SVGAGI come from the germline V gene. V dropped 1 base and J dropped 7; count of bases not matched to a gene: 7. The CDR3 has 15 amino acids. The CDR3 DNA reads TGTGCCAGCAGTTACTTGGGACAGGCTGGCAATACGCAGTATTTT. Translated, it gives CASSYLGQAGNTQYF.

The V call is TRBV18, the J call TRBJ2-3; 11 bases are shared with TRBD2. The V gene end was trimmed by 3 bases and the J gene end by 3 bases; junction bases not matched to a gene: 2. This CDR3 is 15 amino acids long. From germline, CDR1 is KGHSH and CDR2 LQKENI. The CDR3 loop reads CASSPRLAGTDTQYF. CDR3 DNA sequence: TGTGCCAGCTCACCCAGACTAGCGGGGACAGATACGCAGTATTTT.

The CDR3, as DNA: TGCGCCAGCAGCCATGGCGACAGAGACACCGGGGAGCTGTTTTTT. This encodes CASSHGDRDTGELFF. The chain is built from TRBV4-3 and TRBJ2-2; D might be TRBD1 (5 bases). Germline V gene data show CDR1 as LGHNA and CDR2 as YSLEER. V shed 3 bases and J shed 3 bases, with 11 bases lying between them. This CDR3 spans 15 amino acids.

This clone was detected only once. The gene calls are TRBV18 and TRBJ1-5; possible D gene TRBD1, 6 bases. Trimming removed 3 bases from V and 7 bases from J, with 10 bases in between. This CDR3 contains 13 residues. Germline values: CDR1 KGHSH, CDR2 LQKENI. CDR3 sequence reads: CASSPRQDQPQHF. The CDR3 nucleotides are TGTGCCAGCTCACCTAGACAGGACCAGCCCCAGCATTTT.

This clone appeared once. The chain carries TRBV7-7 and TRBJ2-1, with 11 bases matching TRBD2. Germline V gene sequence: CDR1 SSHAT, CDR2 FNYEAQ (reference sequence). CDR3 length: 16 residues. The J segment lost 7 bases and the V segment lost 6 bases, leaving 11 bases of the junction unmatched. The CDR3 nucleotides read TGTGCCAGCAGTTTGATTAGCGGGGGGGCCAAGAATGAGCAGTTCTTC. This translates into CASSLISGGAKNEQFF.

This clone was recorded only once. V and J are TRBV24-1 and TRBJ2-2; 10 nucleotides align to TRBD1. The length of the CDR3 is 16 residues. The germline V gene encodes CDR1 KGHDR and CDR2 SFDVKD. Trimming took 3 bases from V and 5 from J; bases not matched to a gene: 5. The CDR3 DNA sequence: TGTGCCACCAGTGATCCTGGACAGGGGGGTACCGGGGAGCTGTTTTTT. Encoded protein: CATSDPGQGGTGELFF.

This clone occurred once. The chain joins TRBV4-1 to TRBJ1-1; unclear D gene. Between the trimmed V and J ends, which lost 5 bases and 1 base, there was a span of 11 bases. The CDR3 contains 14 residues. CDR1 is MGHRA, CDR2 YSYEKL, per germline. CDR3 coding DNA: TGCGCCAGCAGCAATCACAGACGGAACACTGAAGCTTTCTTT. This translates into CASSNHRRNTEAFF.

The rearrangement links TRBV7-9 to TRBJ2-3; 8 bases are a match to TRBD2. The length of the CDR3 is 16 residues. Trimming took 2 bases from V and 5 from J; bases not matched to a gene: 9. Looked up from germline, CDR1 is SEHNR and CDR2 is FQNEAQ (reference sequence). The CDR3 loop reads CASSLSAGGVKDTQYF. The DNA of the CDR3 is TGTGCCAGCAGCTTATCTGCGGGGGGTGTGAAAGATACGCAGTATTTT. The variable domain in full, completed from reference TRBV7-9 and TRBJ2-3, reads DTGVSQNPRHKITKRGQNVTFRCDPISEHNRLYWYRQTLGQGPEFLTYFQNEAQLEKSRLLSDRFSAERPKGSFSTLEIQRTEQGDSAMYLCASSLSAGGVKDTQYFGPGTRLTVL.

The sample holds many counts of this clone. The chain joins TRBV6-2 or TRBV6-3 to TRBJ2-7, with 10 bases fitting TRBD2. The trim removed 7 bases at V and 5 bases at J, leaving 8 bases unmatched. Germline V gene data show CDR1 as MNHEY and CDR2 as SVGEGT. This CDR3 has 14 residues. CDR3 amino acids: CASTPRLAGDEQYF. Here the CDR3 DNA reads TGTGCCAGCACCCCCCGGCTAGCGGGGGACGAGCAGTACTTC.

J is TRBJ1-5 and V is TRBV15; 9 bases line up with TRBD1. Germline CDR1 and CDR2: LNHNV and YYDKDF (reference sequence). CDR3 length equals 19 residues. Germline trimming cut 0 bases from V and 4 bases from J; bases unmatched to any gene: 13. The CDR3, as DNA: TGTGCCACCAGCAGAGATAAGTCGGGAACGGGACAGGGAAATCAGCCCCAGCATTTT. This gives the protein CATSRDKSGTGQGNQPQHF.

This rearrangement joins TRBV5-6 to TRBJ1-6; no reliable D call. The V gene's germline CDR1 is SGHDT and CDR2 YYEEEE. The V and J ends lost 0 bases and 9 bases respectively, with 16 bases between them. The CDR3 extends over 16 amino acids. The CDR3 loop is CASSLVVGMRGSPLHF. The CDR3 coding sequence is TGTGCCAGCAGCTTGGTTGTTGGGATGCGGGGTTCACCCCTCCACTTT.

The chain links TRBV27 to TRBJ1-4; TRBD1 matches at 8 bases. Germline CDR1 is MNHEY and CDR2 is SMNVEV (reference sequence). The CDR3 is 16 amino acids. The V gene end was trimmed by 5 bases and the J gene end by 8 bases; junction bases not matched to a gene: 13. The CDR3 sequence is CASSPRTGWGWEKLFF. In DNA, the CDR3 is TGTGCCAGCAGTCCCCGGACAGGGTGGGGGTGGGAAAAACTGTTTTTT.

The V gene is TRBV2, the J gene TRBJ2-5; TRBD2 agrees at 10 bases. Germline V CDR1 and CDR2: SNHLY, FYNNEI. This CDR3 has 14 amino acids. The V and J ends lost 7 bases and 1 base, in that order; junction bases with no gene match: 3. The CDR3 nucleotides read TGTGCCAGCACCCTAGCGGGGGCCCAAGAGACCCAGTACTTC. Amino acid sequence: CASTLAGAQETQYF. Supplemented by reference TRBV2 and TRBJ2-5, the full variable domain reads EPEVTQTPSHQVTQMGQEVILRCVPISNHLYFYWYRQILGQKVEFLVSFYNNEISEKSEIFDDQFSVERPDGSNFTLKIRSTKLEDSAMYFCASTLAGAQETQYFGPGTRLLVL.

The CDR3: CASSELTGLETQYF. The CDR3 bases are TGTGCCAGCAGTGAACTTACAGGTTTGGAGACCCAGTACTTC. The chain couples TRBV2 to TRBJ2-5; TRBD1 is a possible D gene (5 bases). V lost 2 bases and J lost 5, with 12 bases in between. The CDR3 length is 14 residues. The V gene's germline CDR1 is SNHLY and CDR2 FYNNEI.

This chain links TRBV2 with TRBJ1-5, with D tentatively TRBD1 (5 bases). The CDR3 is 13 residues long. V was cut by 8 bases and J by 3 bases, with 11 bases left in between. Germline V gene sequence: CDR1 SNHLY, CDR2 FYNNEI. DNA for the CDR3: TGTGCCAGCGGCAGGGCCCTCAATCAGCCCCAGCATTTT. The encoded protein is CASGRALNQPQHF.

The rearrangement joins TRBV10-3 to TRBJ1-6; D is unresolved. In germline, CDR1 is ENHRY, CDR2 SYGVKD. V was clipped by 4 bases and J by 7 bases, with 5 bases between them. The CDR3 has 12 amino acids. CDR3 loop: CAISGANSPLHF. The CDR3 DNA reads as TGTGCCATCAGTGGAGCCAATTCACCCCTCCACTTT.

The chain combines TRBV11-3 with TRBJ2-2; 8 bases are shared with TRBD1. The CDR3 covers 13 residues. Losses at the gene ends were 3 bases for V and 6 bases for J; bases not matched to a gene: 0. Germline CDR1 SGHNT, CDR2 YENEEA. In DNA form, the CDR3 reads TGTGCCAGCAGCTTCAGGGGGCCCGGGGAGCTGTTTTTT. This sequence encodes CASSFRGPGELFF.

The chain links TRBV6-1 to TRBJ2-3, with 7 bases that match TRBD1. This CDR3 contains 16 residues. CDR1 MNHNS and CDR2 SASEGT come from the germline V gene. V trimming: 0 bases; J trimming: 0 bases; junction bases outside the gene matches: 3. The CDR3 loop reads CASSEARGLSTDTQYF. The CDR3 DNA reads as TGTGCCAGCAGTGAAGCGAGGGGGCTTAGCACAGATACGCAGTATTTT.

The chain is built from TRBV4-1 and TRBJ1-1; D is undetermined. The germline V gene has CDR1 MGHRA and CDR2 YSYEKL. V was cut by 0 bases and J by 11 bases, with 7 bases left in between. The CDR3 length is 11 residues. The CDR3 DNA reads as TGCGCCAGCAGCCAAGATCGGGTTGCTTTCTTT. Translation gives CASSQDRVAFF.

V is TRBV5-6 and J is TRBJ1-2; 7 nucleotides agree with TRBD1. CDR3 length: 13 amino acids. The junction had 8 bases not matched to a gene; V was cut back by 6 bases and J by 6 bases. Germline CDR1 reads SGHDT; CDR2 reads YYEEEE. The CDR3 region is CASIMGQRDGYTF. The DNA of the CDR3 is TGTGCCAGCATCATGGGACAGCGCGATGGCTACACCTTC.

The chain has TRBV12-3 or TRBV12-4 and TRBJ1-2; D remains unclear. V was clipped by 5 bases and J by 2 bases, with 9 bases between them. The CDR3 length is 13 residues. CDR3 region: CASSQGSNYGYTF. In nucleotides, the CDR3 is TGTGCCAGCAGTCAAGGGAGCAACTATGGCTACACCTTC.